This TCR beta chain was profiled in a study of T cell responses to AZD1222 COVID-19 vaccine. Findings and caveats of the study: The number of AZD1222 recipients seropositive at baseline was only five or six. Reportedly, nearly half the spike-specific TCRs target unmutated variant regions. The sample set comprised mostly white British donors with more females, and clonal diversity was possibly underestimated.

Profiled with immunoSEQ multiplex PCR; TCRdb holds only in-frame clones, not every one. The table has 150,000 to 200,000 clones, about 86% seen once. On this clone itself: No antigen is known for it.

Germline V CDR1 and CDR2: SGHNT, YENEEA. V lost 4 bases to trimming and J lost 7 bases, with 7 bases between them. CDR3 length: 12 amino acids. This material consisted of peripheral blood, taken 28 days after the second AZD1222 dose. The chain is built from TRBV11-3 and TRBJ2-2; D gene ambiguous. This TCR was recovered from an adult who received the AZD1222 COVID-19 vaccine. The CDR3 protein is CASSSGSGELFF. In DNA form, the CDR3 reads TGTGCCAGCAGCTCGGGTAGCGGGGAGCTGTTTTTT.